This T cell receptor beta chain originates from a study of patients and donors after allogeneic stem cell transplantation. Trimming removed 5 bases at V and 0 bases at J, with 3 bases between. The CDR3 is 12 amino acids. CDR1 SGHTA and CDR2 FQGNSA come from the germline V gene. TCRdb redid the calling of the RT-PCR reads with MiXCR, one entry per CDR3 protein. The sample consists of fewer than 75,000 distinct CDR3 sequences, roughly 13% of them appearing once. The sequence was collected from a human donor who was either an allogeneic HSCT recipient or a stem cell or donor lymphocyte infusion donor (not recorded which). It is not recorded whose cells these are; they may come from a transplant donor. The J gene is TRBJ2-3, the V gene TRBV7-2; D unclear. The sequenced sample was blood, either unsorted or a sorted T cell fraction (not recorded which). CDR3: CASSTSTDTQYF. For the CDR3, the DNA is TGTGCCAGCAGCACTAGCACAGATACGCAGTATTTT.